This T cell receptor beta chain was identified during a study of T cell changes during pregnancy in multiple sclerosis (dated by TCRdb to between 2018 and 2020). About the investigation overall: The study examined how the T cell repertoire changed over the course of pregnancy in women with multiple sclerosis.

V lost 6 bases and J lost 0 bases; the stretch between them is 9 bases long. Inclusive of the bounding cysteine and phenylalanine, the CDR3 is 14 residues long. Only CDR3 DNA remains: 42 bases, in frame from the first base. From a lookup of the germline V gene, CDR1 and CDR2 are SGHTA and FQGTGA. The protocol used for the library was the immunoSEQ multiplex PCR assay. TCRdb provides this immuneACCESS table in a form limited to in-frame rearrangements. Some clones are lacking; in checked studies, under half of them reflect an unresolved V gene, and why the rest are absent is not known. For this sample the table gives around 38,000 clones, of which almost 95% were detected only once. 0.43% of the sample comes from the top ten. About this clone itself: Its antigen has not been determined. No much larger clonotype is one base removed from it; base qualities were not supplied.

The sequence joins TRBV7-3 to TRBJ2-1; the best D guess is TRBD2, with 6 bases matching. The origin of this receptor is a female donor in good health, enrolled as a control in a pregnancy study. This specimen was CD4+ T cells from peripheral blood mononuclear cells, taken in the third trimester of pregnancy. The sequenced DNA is TGTGCCAGCAGACCCGGGGGCTCCTACAATGAGCAGTTCTTC. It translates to CASRPGGSYNEQFF.